This passage covers 16 T cell receptor beta chains from one sample sequenced in a study of OX40 agonist ivuxolimab in advanced cancers. Profiled with immunoSEQ multiplex PCR; TCRdb holds only in-frame clones, not every one. The sample has tens of thousands of clones, 91% seen once. The source was CD4+ or CD8+ T cells sorted from blood, collected in a trial of the OX40 agonist ivuxolimab. These receptors originate from an adult with an advanced solid tumor such as melanoma, head and neck, liver or kidney cancer.

The gene calls are TRBV5-4 and TRBJ2-2; D is unresolved. Germline V lookup: CDR1 SGHNT, CDR2 YYREEE (reference sequence). V shed 0 bases and J shed 4 bases, with 7 bases lying between them. This CDR3 comprises 14 residues. CDR3 region: CASSLAGITGELFF. In DNA, the CDR3 is TGTGCCAGCAGCTTGGCTGGGATCACCGGGGAGCTGTTTTTT.

CDR3 loop: CASRLAGANEQYF. The CDR3 DNA reads TGTGCCAGCCGACTAGCGGGAGCCAACGAGCAGTACTTC. The genes are TRBV28 and TRBJ2-7; 12 nucleotides agree with TRBD2. The ends lost 8 bases at V and 5 bases at J; junction bases unmatched: 4. The germline CDR1 and CDR2 sequences are MDHEN and SYDVKM. The CDR3 is 13 residues long.

The V and J genes are TRBV7-3 and TRBJ2-3; D is uncertain. V was cut by 1 base and J by 0 bases, with 8 bases left in between. In germline, CDR1 is SGHTA, CDR2 FQGTGA. The CDR3 runs to 15 residues. The DNA for the CDR3 is TGTGCCAGCAGCTTAAGTCCGGCTAGCACAGATACGCAGTATTTT. This sequence encodes CASSLSPASTDTQYF. Complete variable domain (other parts from reference TRBV7-3 and TRBJ2-3): GAGVSQTPSNKVTEKGKYVELRCDPISGHTALYWYRQSLGQGPEFLIYFQGTGAADDSGLPNDRFFAVRPEGSVSTLKIQRTERGDSAVYLCASSLSPASTDTQYFGPGTRLTVL.

This sequence joins TRBV6-6 and TRBJ1-3; D is perhaps TRBD1 (6 bases). CDR1 and CDR2 (germline): MNHNY, SVGAGI (reference sequence). There are 14 residues in the CDR3. V dropped 8 bases and J dropped 0 bases, with 11 bases sitting between them. CDR3 in DNA: TGTGCCAGCGGACAGACTGACTCTGGAAACACCATATATTTT. Translation gives CASGQTDSGNTIYF.

The chain joins TRBV18 to TRBJ2-2, with unresolved D. Trimming shortened V by 2 bases and J by 6 bases, and 16 bases separated the two germline ends. CDR1 and CDR2 (germline): KGHSH, LQKENI. The CDR3 consists of 16 residues. Here the CDR3 reads CASSPNPKGKAGELFF. The CDR3 nucleotides are TGTGCCAGCTCACCAAACCCCAAGGGAAAGGCCGGGGAGCTGTTTTTT.

The chain links TRBV4-3 to TRBJ2-7; D might be TRBD1 or TRBD2, each matching 5 bases. Germline values: CDR1 LGHNA, CDR2 YSLEER. The length of the CDR3 is 15 residues. Trimming removed 0 bases at V and 2 bases at J, with 11 bases between. This CDR3 reads CASSQDRQGAYEQYF. In nucleotides, the CDR3 is TGCGCCAGCAGCCAAGATAGGCAGGGAGCCTACGAGCAGTACTTC.

V and J are TRBV7-2 and TRBJ2-5; a weak D match, TRBD2 (5 bases). The CDR3 consists of 14 residues. Germline CDR1 is SGHTA and CDR2 is FQGNSA. V was clipped by 1 base and J by 7 bases, with 13 bases between them. The CDR3 sequence is CASSLVAREGTQYF. The CDR3 coding sequence is TGTGCCAGCAGCTTAGTAGCACGGGAAGGGACCCAGTACTTC. The full variable domain, in which reference TRBV7-2 and TRBJ2-5 provide the parts outside the CDR3, is GAGVSQSPSNKVTEKGKDVELRCDPISGHTALYWYRQSLGQGLEFLIYFQGNSAPDKSGLPSDRFSAERTGGSVSTLTIQRTQQEDSAVYLCASSLVAREGTQYFGPGTRLLVL.

The chain links TRBV5-1 to TRBJ1-4; D gene uncertain. Deletions cut 1 base from V and 7 bases from J, with 17 bases between. This CDR3 comprises 16 residues. Germline values: CDR1 SGHRS, CDR2 YFSETQ. In DNA, the CDR3 is TGCGCCAGCAGCTTGCCCGAATCCGCGAGTGGTGAAAAACTGTTTTTT. It is translated as CASSLPESASGEKLFF.

This clone has just one count. The chain has TRBV28 and TRBJ2-3; D may correspond to TRBD1 or TRBD2 (6 bases each). V gave up 5 bases and J gave up 2 bases, with 8 bases separating them. The CDR3 spans 13 residues. Looked up from germline, CDR1 is MDHEN and CDR2 is SYDVKM. CDR3 DNA: TGTGCCAGCAGTCCGGGGGCCACAGATACGCAGTATTTT. It codes for CASSPGATDTQYF.

The J gene is TRBJ2-5, the V gene TRBV28; 7 bases map to TRBD2. Trimming took 5 bases from V and 4 from J; bases not matched to a gene: 4. This CDR3 has 13 residues. Looked up from germline, CDR1 is MDHEN and CDR2 is SYDVKM. CDR3 nucleotide sequence: TGTGCCAGCAGTCCCTCTAGCGGAGAGACCCAGTACTTC. The encoded protein is CASSPSSGETQYF.

J is TRBJ2-3 and V is TRBV28; D assignment may be TRBD1 or TRBD2 (6 bases each). CDR1 and CDR2 from the germline V gene are MDHEN and SYDVKM. V was clipped by 5 bases and J by 8 bases, with 20 bases between them. The CDR3 is 15 amino acids. The CDR3 DNA is TGTGCCAGCAGTCCCTCGGGGGCGGGCCCGGCTACGCAGTATTTT. Translating it yields CASSPSGAGPATQYF.

The chain has TRBV7-2 and TRBJ1-2, with D possibly TRBD1 on 5 matching bases. Trimming left V 5 bases short and J 8 bases short, with 15 bases between. Germline assignment: CDR1 SGHTA and CDR2 FQGNSA. This CDR3 contains 13 residues. CDR3 sequence reads: CASSPGGSIGYTF. Written as DNA, the CDR3 is TGTGCCAGCAGCCCGGGGGGGTCTATCGGCTACACCTTC. Using reference TRBV7-2 and TRBJ1-2 for the parts outside the CDR3, the full variable domain is GAGVSQSPSNKVTEKGKDVELRCDPISGHTALYWYRQSLGQGLEFLIYFQGNSAPDKSGLPSDRFSAERTGGSVSTLTIQRTQQEDSAVYLCASSPGGSIGYTFGSGTRLTVV.

This chain connects TRBV6-1 to TRBJ2-7; TRBD2 agrees at 11 bases. The germline V gene encodes CDR1 MNHNS and CDR2 SASEGT. This CDR3 spans 13 amino acids. The trim removed 5 bases at V and 8 bases at J, leaving 5 bases unmatched. The CDR3, as DNA: TGTGCCAGCAGTTATAGCGGGAGGGCCCAGCAGTACTTC. Its translation: CASSYSGRAQQYF.

The J gene is TRBJ2-7, the V gene TRBV28; the D is unclear. There are 14 residues in the CDR3. Trimming stripped 3 bases from V and 3 bases from J, with 12 bases between. Germline-derived CDR1 and CDR2 are MDHEN and SYDVKM. In DNA form, the CDR3 reads TGTGCCAGCAGTTTTGACGTATCGTACTACGAGCAGTACTTC. Protein: CASSFDVSYYEQYF.

The genes are TRBV5-4 and TRBJ2-5; 11 bases align to TRBD2. Germline V gives CDR1 SGHNT, CDR2 YYREEE (reference sequence). This CDR3 is built from 17 residues. Trimming removed 4 bases from V and 4 bases from J; junction bases left unmatched: 12. In DNA, the CDR3 is TGTGCCAGCAGCCCGACACCTATAGCGGGGGGGGGAGAGACCCAGTACTTC. Amino acid sequence: CASSPTPIAGGGETQYF.

The chain recombines TRBV19 with TRBJ1-4; D ambiguous. The germline CDR1 and CDR2 sequences are LNHDA and SQIVND (reference sequence). The CDR3 runs 15 residues. The ends were cut back, 6 bases at V and 0 bases at J, with 11 bases in the middle. The CDR3 reads CASRAAAPTNEKLFF. DNA for the CDR3: TGTGCCAGTAGGGCCGCGGCACCAACTAATGAAAAACTGTTTTTT.